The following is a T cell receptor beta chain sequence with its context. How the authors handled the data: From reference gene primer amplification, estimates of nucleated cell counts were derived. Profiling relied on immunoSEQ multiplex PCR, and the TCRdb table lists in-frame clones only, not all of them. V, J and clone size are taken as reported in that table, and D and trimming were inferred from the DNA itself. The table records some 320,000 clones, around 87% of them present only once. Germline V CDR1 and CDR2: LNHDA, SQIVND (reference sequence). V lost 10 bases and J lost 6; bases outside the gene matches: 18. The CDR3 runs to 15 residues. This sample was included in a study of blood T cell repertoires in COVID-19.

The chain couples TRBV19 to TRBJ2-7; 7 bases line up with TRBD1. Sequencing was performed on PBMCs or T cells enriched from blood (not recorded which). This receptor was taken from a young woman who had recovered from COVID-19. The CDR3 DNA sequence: TGTGCCACCACCCAAGGGGGCAGACCAAATGGCGAGCAGTACTTC. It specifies CATTQGGRPNGEQYF.